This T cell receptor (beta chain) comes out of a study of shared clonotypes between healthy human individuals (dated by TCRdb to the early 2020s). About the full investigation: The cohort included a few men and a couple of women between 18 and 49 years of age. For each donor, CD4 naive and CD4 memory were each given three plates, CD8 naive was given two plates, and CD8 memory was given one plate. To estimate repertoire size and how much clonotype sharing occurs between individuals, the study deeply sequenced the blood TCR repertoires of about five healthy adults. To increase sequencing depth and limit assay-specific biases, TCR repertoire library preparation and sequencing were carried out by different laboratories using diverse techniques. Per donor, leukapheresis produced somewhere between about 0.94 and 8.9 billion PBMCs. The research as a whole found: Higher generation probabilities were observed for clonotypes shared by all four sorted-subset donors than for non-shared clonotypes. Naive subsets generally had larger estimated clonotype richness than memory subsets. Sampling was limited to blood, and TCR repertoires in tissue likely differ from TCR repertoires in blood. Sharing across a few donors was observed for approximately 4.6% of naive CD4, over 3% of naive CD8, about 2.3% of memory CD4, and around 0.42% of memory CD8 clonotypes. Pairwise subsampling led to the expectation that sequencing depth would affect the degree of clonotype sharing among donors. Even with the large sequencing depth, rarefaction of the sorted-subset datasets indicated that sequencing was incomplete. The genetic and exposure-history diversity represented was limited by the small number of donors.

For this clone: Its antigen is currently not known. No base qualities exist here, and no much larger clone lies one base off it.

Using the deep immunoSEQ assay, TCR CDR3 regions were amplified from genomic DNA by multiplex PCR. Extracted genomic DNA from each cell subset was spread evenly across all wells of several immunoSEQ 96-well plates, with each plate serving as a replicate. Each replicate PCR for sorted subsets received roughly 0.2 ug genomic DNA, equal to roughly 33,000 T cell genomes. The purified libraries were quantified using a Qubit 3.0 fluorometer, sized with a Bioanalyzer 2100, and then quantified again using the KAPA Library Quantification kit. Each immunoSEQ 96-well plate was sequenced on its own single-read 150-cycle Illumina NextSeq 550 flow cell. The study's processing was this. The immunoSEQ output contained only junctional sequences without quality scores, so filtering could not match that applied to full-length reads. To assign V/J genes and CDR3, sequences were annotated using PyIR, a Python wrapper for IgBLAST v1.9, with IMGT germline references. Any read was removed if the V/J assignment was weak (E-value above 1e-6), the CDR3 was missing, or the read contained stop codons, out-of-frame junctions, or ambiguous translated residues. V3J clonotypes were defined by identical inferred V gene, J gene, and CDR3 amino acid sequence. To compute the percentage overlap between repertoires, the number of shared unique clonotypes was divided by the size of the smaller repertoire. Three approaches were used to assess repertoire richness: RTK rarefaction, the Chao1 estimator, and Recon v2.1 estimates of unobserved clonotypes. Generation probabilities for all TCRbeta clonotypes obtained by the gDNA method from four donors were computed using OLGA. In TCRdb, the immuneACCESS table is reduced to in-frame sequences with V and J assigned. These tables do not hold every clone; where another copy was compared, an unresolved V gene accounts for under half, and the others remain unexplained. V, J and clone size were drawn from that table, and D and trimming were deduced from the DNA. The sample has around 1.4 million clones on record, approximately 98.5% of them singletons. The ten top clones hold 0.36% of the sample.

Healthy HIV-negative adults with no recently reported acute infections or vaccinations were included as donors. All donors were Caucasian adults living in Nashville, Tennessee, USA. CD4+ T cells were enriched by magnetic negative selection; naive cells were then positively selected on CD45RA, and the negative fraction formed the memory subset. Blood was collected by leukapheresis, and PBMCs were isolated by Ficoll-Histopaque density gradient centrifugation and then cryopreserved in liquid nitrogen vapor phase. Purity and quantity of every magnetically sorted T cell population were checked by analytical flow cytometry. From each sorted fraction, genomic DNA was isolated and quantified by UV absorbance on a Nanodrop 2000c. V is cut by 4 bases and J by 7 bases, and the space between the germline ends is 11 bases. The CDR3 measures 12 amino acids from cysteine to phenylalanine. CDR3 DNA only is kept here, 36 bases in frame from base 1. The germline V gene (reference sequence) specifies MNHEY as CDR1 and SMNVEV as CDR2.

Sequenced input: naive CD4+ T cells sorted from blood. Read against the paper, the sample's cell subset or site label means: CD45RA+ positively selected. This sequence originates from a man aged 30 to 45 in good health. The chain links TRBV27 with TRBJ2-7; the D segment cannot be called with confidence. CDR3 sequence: CASSYIAGEQYF. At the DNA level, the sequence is TGTGCCAGCAGTTATATTGCTGGTGAGCAGTACTTC.